The entry below describes one TCR beta chain. Library preparation (for TCRbeta) was performed with unique molecular identifiers. TCRdb re-derived calls from the PCR reads in MiXCR, one entry per CDR3 protein. The sample lists 600,000 to 700,000 distinct CDR3 sequences, 15% to 20% seen once, with around 0.96% in the top ten. This CDR3 contains 12 residues. CDR1 is SGHAT and CDR2 is FQNNGV in the germline V gene. Trimming removed 5 bases from V and 4 bases from J, with 9 bases in between. The data derive from a study of T-cell reconstitution after alpha-beta-depleted transplantation in children. The sample in question was PBMCs from the stem cell graft donor, obtained from the stem cell graft. J is TRBJ2-7 and V is TRBV11-2; D is possibly TRBD1 (6 bases). This sequence was found in a human donor who donated a stem cell graft to a child with acute myeloid leukemia. Written as DNA, the CDR3 is TGTGCCAGCAGCCTCGGACAGTACGAGCAGTACGTC. It specifies CASSLGQYEQYV.